These 20 T cell receptor beta chains share one sample of origin, sequenced in a study of T cells in Graves' hyperthyroidism and ophthalmopathy. Authors of the study amplified TCR beta CDR3 regions from RNA transcripts. A first-round RT-PCR of the TCR CDR3 used the HTBI primer set. TCRdb used MiXCR to reprocess the multiplex PCR reads, holding one entry per CDR3 protein. The sample consists of under 250,000 distinct CDR3 sequences, roughly 22% of them appearing once. Sequenced material: blood. The receptors come from a woman aged 40 to 55 with Graves' ophthalmopathy.

The rearrangement links TRBV12-3 or TRBV12-4 to TRBJ1-1; D is undetermined. The CDR3 consists of 13 residues. Between the trimmed V and J ends, which lost 5 bases and 2 bases, there was a span of 9 bases. The CDR3 sequence: CASSPQINTEAFF. The CDR3 DNA reads TGTGCCAGCAGTCCCCAAATCAACACTGAAGCTTTCTTT.

The rearrangement joins TRBV6-1 to TRBJ1-1, with D uncertain. CDR3 size: 12 residues. The ends were cut back, 8 bases at V and 3 bases at J, with 10 bases in the middle. Germline loops: CDR1 MNHNS, CDR2 SASEGT. CDR3 DNA: TGTGCCAGCTTACCCGGGGACACTGAAGCTTTCTTT. It is translated as CASLPGDTEAFF.

This clonotype was counted ten times or more. This chain joins TRBV4-1 and TRBJ2-2, with 13 bases identical to TRBD2. This CDR3 has 17 residues. The germline gives CDR1 MGHRA, CDR2 YSYEKL. J gave up 7 bases and V 4 bases, and 9 bases lay outside the gene matches. The CDR3 is CASSPELAGGPNGELFF. CDR3 bases: TGCGCCAGCAGCCCCGAACTAGCGGGAGGGCCGAACGGGGAGCTGTTTTTT.

This clonotype was counted many times. The junction departs from the called germline gene at one end, perhaps through a read error. The chain employs TRBV6-1 and TRBJ2-2; D may match TRBD1 or TRBD2 (5 bases each). The V gene's germline CDR1 is MNHNS and CDR2 SASEGT. There are 15 residues in the CDR3. This CDR3 reads CASRDLKEDTGELFF. CDR3 sequence (DNA): TGTGCCAGCAGAGACCTAAAGGAGGACACCGGGGAACTGTTTTTT.

This clonotype was counted many times. The rearrangement links TRBV7-2 to TRBJ1-2, with unresolved D. The CDR3 totals 14 residues. Trimming took 2 bases from V and 0 from J, leaving 7 bases between them. Germline V CDR1 and CDR2: SGHTA, FQGNSA. This chain's CDR3 is CASSLLRTNYGYTF. For the CDR3, the DNA is TGTGCCAGCAGCTTACTCAGGACTAACTATGGCTACACCTTC.

This clonotype was counted many times. V is TRBV27 and J is TRBJ1-1, with 8 bases fitting TRBD1. The junction had 8 bases not matched to a gene; V was cut back by 4 bases and J by 10 bases. The CDR3 has 13 amino acids. Germline CDR1 reads MNHEY; CDR2 reads SMNVEV (reference sequence). As DNA, the CDR3 is TGTGCCAGCAGTTGGAACAGGGGGGGGGGAGCTTTCTTT. Amino acids: CASSWNRGGGAFF.

V gene TRBV28 combines with J gene TRBJ1-1; 8 nucleotides agree with TRBD1. The V gene end was trimmed by 11 bases and the J gene end by 3 bases; junction bases not matched to a gene: 14. The CDR3 is made up of 15 amino acids. Germline V lookup: CDR1 MDHEN, CDR2 SYDVKM. CDR3 in DNA: TGTGCCTCCTACCGCCAGGGGGCAAGGGACACTGAAGCTTTCTTT. Amino acid sequence: CASYRQGARDTEAFF.

This clonotype appeared many times. The chain links TRBV19 to TRBJ2-2; D may correspond to TRBD1 or TRBD2 (6 bases each). Trimming stripped 7 bases from V and 2 bases from J, with 17 bases between. Per the germline V gene, CDR1 is LNHDA and CDR2 is SQIVND (reference sequence). CDR3 length: 16 amino acids. The CDR3: CASTLGGGPNTGELFF. In DNA, the CDR3 is TGTGCCAGTACTCTCGGAGGGGGGCCAAACACCGGGGAGCTGTTTTTT.

This clonotype was seen many times. J is TRBJ2-7 and V is TRBV4-2, with D possibly called TRBD1 or TRBD2 (7 bases each). Germline V lookup: CDR1 LGHNA, CDR2 YNFKEQ. V was clipped by 4 bases and J by 6 bases, with 22 bases between them. The CDR3 length is 16 residues. The CDR3 protein is CASSRTTGRVVFEQYF. CDR3 nucleotide sequence: TGTGCCAGCAGCCGAACGACAGGGAGGGTAGTGTTCGAGCAGTACTTC.

This rearrangement joins TRBV4-1 to TRBJ2-5; 10 bases map to TRBD2. CDR3 length: 18 residues. Germline V gene data show CDR1 as MGHRA and CDR2 as YSYEKL. The V gene end was trimmed by 1 base and the J gene end by 3 bases; junction bases not matched to a gene: 11. Here the CDR3 DNA reads TGCGCCAGCAGCCAAGTGTATGGTAGCGGGGGGTGGGAAGAGACCCAGTACTTC. Amino acids: CASSQVYGSGGWEETQYF.

This clonotype was recorded at least ten times. The rearrangement joins TRBV19 to TRBJ2-7; D assignment may be TRBD1 or TRBD2 (6 bases each). Trimming cost V 6 bases and J 2 bases, with 17 bases left between them. Germline values: CDR1 LNHDA, CDR2 SQIVND (reference sequence). The length of the CDR3 is 15 residues. DNA of the CDR3: TGTGCCAGTAGCTTACGCGGGGACACAGCCTACGAGCAGTACTTC. Its protein is CASSLRGDTAYEQYF.

This clonotype showed up many times. The rearrangement joins TRBV18 to TRBJ2-5, with D unclear. This CDR3 spans 14 amino acids. With 3 bases removed from V and 0 bases from J, the gap between germline ends came to 8 bases. Germline-derived CDR1 and CDR2 are KGHSH and LQKENI. The CDR3 is CASSPTGDQETQYF. The CDR3 DNA reads TGTGCCAGCTCACCGACGGGCGACCAAGAGACCCAGTACTTC.

There are many counts of this clonotype. The chain couples TRBV28 to TRBJ1-1; D unclear. Germline V CDR1 and CDR2: MDHEN, SYDVKM. The CDR3 spans 14 residues. Deletions cut 10 bases from V and 3 bases from J, with 18 bases between. DNA of the CDR3: TGTGCCACGTGGTCGCTGGATAGGGACACTGAAGCTTTCTTT. Amino acids: CATWSLDRDTEAFF.

This clonotype was seen ten or more times. The rearrangement uses TRBV30 and TRBJ2-7, with 10 bases fitting TRBD2. V gave up 1 base and J gave up 7 bases; unmatched junction bases: 7. The CDR3 has 14 residues. Germline V gives CDR1 GTSNPN, CDR2 SVGIG (reference sequence). The CDR3 DNA reads as TGTGCCTGGAGTGGGGTACTAGCGGGACCAGAGCAGTACTTC. Translating gives CAWSGVLAGPEQYF.

This clonotype was recorded at least ten times. The V and J genes are TRBV11-2 and TRBJ2-5, with D possibly matching TRBD2 (6 bases). CDR1 is SGHAT, CDR2 FQNNGV, per germline. V was shortened by 5 bases and J by 1 base, with 11 bases between the two germline ends. The CDR3 extends over 14 amino acids. The CDR3 protein is CASSTRDFQETQYF. The DNA for the CDR3 is TGTGCCAGCAGCACCCGGGACTTCCAAGAGACCCAGTACTTC.

This clonotype was counted ten times or more. The chain joins TRBV7-3 to TRBJ2-1; maybe TRBD2 (6 bases). The germline V and J ends were trimmed by 0 bases and 7 bases, with 10 bases remaining between them. The CDR3 loop spans 14 amino acids. Per the germline V gene, CDR1 is SGHTA and CDR2 is FQGTGA. The DNA for the CDR3 is TGTGCCAGCAGCTTAACCGGGACTGTAAATGAGCAGTTCTTC. This translates into CASSLTGTVNEQFF.

J is TRBJ1-1 and V is TRBV12-3 or TRBV12-4, with 7 bases matching TRBD1. The CDR3 contains 14 residues. J was trimmed by 4 bases and V by 5 bases; bases with no gene match: 7. The CDR3, as DNA: TGTGCCAGCAGTATAGACAGGGTGAGCACTGAAGCTTTCTTT. It encodes CASSIDRVSTEAFF.

This clonotype was detected many times. The chain has TRBV11-1 and TRBJ2-7; D is unclear. The V gene lost 3 bases and the J gene lost 7 bases, with 16 bases spanning the gap. This CDR3 spans 14 amino acids. Germline assignment: CDR1 SGHAT and CDR2 FQDESV (reference sequence). The CDR3 region is CASSLGPERGEQYF. The CDR3 DNA sequence: TGTGCCAGCAGCTTGGGTCCGGAGCGTGGGGAGCAGTACTTC. The full variable domain, in which reference TRBV11-1 and TRBJ2-7 provide the parts outside the CDR3, is EAEVAQSPRYKITEKSQAVAFWCDPISGHATLYWYRQILGQGPELLVQFQDESVVDDSQLPKDRFSAERLKGVDSTLKIQPAELGDSAMYLCASSLGPERGEQYFGPGTRLTVT.

This clonotype has at least ten counts. This sequence joins TRBV28 and TRBJ2-2; TRBD2 agrees at 9 bases. The V and J ends lost 3 bases and 6 bases, in that order; junction bases with no gene match: 8. Germline assignment: CDR1 MDHEN and CDR2 SYDVKM. This CDR3 region has 16 residues. CDR3 sequence: CASSFEREDRAGELFF. The CDR3 DNA sequence: TGTGCCAGCAGTTTCGAGCGGGAGGATAGAGCCGGGGAGCTGTTTTTT.

The V call is TRBV30, the J call TRBJ1-6; D remains ambiguous. Germline-derived CDR1 and CDR2 are GTSNPN and SVGIG (reference sequence). V lost 4 bases, J lost 7 bases, and 11 bases lay in between. The CDR3 extends over 13 amino acids. CDR3 amino acids: CAWMGSRNSPLHF. In nucleotides, the CDR3 is TGTGCCTGGATGGGCAGCCGCAATTCACCCCTCCACTTT.